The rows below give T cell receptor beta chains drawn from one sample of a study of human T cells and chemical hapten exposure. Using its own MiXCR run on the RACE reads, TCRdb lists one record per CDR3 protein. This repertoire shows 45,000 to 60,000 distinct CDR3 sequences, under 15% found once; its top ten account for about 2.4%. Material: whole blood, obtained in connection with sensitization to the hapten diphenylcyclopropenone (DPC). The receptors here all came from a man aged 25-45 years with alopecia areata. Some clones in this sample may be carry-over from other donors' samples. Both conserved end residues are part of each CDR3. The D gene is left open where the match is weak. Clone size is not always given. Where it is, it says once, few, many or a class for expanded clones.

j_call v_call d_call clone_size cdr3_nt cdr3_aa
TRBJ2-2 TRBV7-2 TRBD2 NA TGTGCCAGTTCCGCTAGCGGGGCGAACACCGGGGAGCTGTTTTTT CASSASGANTGELFF
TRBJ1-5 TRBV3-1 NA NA TGTGCCAGCAGCCCACAGGGCTACAATCAGCCCCAGCATTTT CASSPQGYNQPQHF
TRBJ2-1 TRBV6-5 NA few TGTGCCAGCAGGGGACGTTATGAGCAGTTCTTC CASRGRYEQFF
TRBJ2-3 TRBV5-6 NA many TGTGCCAGCAGCTTCGCGACGGGCGCGCAGTATTTT CASSFATGAQYF
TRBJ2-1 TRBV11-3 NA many TGTGCCAGCAGCTTAGGTATAGTAGGTTCCTACAATGAGCAGTTCTTC CASSLGIVGSYNEQFF
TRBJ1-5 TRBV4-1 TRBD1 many TGCGCCAGCGGACAGGACCCGATGGGGCCCCAGCATTTT CASGQDPMGPQHF
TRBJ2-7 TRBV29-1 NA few TGCAGCGTTTTCCTCAGGGATACCTACGAGCAGTACTTC CSVFLRDTYEQYF
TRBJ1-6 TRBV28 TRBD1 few TGTGCCAGCAGCCCACCCGACAGGGGGGAAAATTCACCCCTCCACTTT CASSPPDRGENSPLHF
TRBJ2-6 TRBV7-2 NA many TGTGCCAGCAGCTCCGGGGGTTCTGGGGCCAACGTCCTGACTTTC CASSSGGSGANVLTF
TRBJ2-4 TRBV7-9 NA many TGTGCCCTCAGCTCCCGGACGGACATTCAGTACTTC CALSSRTDIQYF
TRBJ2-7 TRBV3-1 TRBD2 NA TGTGCCAGCAGCCAAGATCGGGAGGGGGAGAACACCTACGAGCAGTACTTC CASSQDREGENTYEQYF
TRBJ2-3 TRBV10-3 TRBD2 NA TGTGCCATCAGTGGGGCGGGAGGCGCGGGAGATACGCAGTATTTT CAISGAGGAGDTQYF
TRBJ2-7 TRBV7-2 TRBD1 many TGTGCCAGCAGCTTAGCGCTGGGACAGGGGTTCCACGAGCAGTACTTC CASSLALGQGFHEQYF
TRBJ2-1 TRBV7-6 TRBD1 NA TGTGCCAGCAGCCAAGGACAGGGTGCCTTCTTC CASSQGQGAFF
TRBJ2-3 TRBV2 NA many TGTGCCAGCAGAAAGGGGCCCTACACAGATACGCAGTATTTT CASRKGPYTDTQYF
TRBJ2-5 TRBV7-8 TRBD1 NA TGTGCCAGCAGCTTAGGATGGGTATGGGGACAGGGGATGGAGACCCAGTACTTC CASSLGWVWGQGMETQYF
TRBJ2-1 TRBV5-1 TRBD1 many TGCGCCAGCAGCTTGGAAAGGACAGGGGAGTTCTTC CASSLERTGEFF
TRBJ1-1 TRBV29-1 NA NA TGCAGCGTTGACGGGGCTTTCTTT CSVDGAFF
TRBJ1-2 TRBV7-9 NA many TGTGCCAGCAGCCCCTTGGTCGCTAACTATGGCTACACCTTC CASSPLVANYGYTF
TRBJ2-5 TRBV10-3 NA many TGTGCCATCAGGCGCGCCACCGGGCGCCAAGAGACCCAGTACTTC CAIRRATGRQETQYF
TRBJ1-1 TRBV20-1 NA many TGCAGTGCTAGAGTAGCACAGCTCATGAACACTGAAGCTTTCTTT CSARVAQLMNTEAFF
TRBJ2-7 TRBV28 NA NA TGTGCCAGCAGTTTAAAGTCCTACGAGCAGTACTTC CASSLKSYEQYF
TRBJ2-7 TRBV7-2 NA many TGTGCCAGCAGCTTCATCCTGGCAGGCGGCGAGCAGTACTTC CASSFILAGGEQYF
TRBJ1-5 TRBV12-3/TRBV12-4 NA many TGTGCCAGCAGTTTCGGTCAGGGAGGGCAGCCCCAGCATTTT CASSFGQGGQPQHF
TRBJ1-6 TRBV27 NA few TGTGCCAGCAGTTCGGGACACCGAAATTCACCCCTCCACTTT CASSSGHRNSPLHF
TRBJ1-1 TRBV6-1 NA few TGTGCCAGCACAATGGGGCAGCCCACTGAAGCTTTCTTT CASTMGQPTEAFF
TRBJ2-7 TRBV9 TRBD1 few TGTGCGACTTTGACAGGGATTGACTTC CATLTGIDF
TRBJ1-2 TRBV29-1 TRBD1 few TGCAGCGCCAGGACAGGACGTAACTATGGCTACACCTTC CSARTGRNYGYTF
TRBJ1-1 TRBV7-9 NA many TGTGCCAGCGACAGGCTCGAAAACACTGAAGCTTTCTTT CASDRLENTEAFF
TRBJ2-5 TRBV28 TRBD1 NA TGTGCCAGCAGTTTAGGGGGACAGGGTAAAGAGACCCAGTACTTC CASSLGGQGKETQYF
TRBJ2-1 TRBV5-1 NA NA TGCGCCAGCAGCTTGGCCGCTCGGTCCTACAATGAGCAGTTCTTC CASSLAARSYNEQFF
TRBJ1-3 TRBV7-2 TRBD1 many TGTGCCAGCAGCTCGGGACAGGGTTTCCCTGGAAACACCATATATTTT CASSSGQGFPGNTIYF
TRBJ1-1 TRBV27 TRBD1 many TGTGCCAGCAGTTTCGGCAGGGGGATGAACACTGAAGCTTTCTTT CASSFGRGMNTEAFF
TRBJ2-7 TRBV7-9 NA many TGTGCCAGCAGCTTTCAGAGGCCGGGGAGCAACTACGAGCAGTACTTC CASSFQRPGSNYEQYF
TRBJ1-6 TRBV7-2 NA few TGTGCCAGCAGCTTAGGTCGGAGCTCCTATAATTCACCCCTCCATTTT CASSLGRSSYNSPLHF
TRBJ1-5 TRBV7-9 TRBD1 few TGTGCCAGCAGCCAGACAGGGGGGGTTCGCAATCAGCCCCAGCATTTT CASSQTGGVRNQPQHF
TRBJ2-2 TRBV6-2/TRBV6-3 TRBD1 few TGTGCCAGCAGTGGACAGGCGTACACCGGGGAGCTGTTTTTT CASSGQAYTGELFF
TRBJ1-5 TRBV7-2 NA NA TGTGCCAGCAACTCGGGCCGCAATCAGCCCCAGCATTTT CASNSGRNQPQHF
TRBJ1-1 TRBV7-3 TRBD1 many TGTGCCAGCAGCGGGGACAGAGACACTGAAGCTTTCTTT CASSGDRDTEAFF
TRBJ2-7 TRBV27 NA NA TGTGCCAGCCGGTTGCCGGGGCCCTCCTACGAGCAGTACTTC CASRLPGPSYEQYF